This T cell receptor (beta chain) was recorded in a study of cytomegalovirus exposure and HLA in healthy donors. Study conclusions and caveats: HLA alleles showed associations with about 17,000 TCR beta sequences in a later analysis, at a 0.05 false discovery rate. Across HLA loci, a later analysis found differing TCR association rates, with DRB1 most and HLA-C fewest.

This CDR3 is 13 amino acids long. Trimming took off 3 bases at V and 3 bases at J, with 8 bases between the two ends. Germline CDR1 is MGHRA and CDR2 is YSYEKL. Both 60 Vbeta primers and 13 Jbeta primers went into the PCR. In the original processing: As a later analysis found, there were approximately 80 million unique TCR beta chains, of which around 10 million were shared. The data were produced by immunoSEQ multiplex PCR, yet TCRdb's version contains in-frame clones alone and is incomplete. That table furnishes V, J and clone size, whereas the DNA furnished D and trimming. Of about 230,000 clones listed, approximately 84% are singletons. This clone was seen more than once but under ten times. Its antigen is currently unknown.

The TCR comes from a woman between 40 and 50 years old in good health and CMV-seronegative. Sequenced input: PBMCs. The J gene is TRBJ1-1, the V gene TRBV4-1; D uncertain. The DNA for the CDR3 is TGCGCCAGCAGCCATGGCCGGGACACTGAAGCTTTCTTT. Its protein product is CASSHGRDTEAFF.